Listed below are T cell receptor beta chains from one sample, sequenced in a study of shared clonotypes between healthy human individuals. TCRdb's copy holds only in-frame clones and misses some; the assay was immunoSEQ multiplex PCR. This table has approximately 500,000 clones, roughly 95% appearing once. What was sequenced was naive CD4+ T cells sorted from blood. These receptors were obtained from a woman aged 25 to 45 in good health. The CDR3 runs from the conserved cysteine through the conserved F or W.

v_gene	j_gene	CDR3aa
TRBV25-1	TRBJ2-7	CASSEWVSPAYEQYF
TRBV7-9	TRBJ2-1	CASSHGTRGLSYNEQFF
TRBV7-3	TRBJ2-7	CASSLGGTSYEQYF
TRBV12-5	TRBJ2-1	CASGPGTSGLLGEQFF
TRBV9	TRBJ2-3	CASSVGSGSWADTQYF
TRBV28	TRBJ1-2	CASSTGQPYGYTF
TRBV7-9	TRBJ2-6	CASSGDPGTGANVLTF
TRBV19	TRBJ2-2	CASSIGQTFNTGELFF
TRBV6-5	TRBJ2-7	CASSYFHEQYF
TRBV4-1	TRBJ2-3	CASSLDSPLGLNTDTQYF